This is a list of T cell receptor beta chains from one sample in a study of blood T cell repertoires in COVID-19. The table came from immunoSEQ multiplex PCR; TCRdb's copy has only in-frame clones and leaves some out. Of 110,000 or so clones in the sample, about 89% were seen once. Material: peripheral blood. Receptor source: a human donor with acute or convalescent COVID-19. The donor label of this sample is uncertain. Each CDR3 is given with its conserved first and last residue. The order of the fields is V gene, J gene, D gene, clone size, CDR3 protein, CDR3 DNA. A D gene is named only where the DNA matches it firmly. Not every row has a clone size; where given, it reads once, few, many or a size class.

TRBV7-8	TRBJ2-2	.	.	CASSLEEGFNTGELFF	TGTGCCAGCAGCTTAGAGGAGGGTTTTAACACCGGGGAGCTGTTTTTT
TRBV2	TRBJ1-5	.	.	CASSSGVGQPQHF	TGTGCCAGCAGCTCAGGGGTTGGGCAGCCCCAGCATTTT
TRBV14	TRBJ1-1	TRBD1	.	CASRRTGLTEAFF	TGTGCCAGCAGGAGGACAGGGCTCACTGAAGCTTTCTTT
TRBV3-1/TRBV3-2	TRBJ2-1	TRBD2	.	CASSLSSGGARQFF	TGTGCCAGCAGCCTGTCTAGCGGGGGGGCGAGGCAGTTCTTC
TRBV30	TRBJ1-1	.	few	CAWSAQAYTEAFF	TGTGCCTGGAGTGCCCAGGCTTACACTGAAGCTTTCTTT
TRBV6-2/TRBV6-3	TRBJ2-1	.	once	CASSYRNPSVSYNEQFF	TGTGCCAGCAGTTACCGGAATCCTAGCGTCTCCTACAATGAGCAGTTCTTC
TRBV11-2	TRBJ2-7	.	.	CASSLSDSNSYEQYF	TGTGCCAGCAGCTTATCCGACTCAAACTCCTACGAGCAGTACTTC
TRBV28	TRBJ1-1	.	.	CASTVPGLGTEAFF	TGTGCCAGCACCGTCCCGGGACTAGGCACTGAAGCTTTCTTT
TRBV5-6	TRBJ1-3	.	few	CASSLSQVSGNTIYF	TGTGCCAGCAGCTTGTCACAGGTCTCTGGAAACACCATATATTTT
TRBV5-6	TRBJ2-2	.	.	CASSLPGNVFGTGELFF	TGTGCCAGCAGCTTGCCAGGGAACGTCTTCGGCACCGGGGAGCTGTTTTTT
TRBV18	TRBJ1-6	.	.	CASSPSGRTDSPLHF	TGTGCCAGCTCACCTTCGGGCAGGACTGATTCACCCCTCCACTTT
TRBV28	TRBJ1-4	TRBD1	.	CASKQGLANEKLFF	TGTGCCAGCAAACAGGGGCTGGCTAATGAAAAACTGTTTTTT
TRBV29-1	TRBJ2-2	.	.	CSGRRGGELFF	TGCAGCGGCCGCAGGGGTGGAGAGCTGTTTTTT
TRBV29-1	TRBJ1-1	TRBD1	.	CSVEQGARTEAFF	TGCAGCGTTGAACAGGGGGCAAGAACTGAAGCTTTCTTT
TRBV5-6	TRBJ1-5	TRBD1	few	CASSLAGTGNNQPQHF	TGTGCCAGCAGCTTGGCCGGGACAGGCAACAATCAGCCCCAGCATTTT
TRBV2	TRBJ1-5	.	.	CASRQGRSNQPQHF	TGTGCCAGCAGACAGGGAAGGAGTAATCAGCCCCAGCATTTT
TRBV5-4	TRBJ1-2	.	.	CASSTAVNYGYTF	TGTGCCAGCAGTACAGCGGTTAACTATGGCTACACCTTC
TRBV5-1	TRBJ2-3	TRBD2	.	CASSLSAGDGTDTQYF	TGCGCCAGCAGCCTCTCAGCGGGAGACGGCACAGATACGCAGTATTTT
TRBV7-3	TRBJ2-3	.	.	CASSPTGGGGTDTQYF	TGTGCCAGCAGCCCGACGGGGGGCGGCGGCACAGATACGCAGTATTTT
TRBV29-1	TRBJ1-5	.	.	CSFSQPQHF	TGCAGCTTCAGTCAGCCCCAGCATTTT
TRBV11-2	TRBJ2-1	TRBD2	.	CASSERTGTRGLDEQFF	TGTGCCAGCAGTGAGCGGACCGGGACTAGGGGGTTAGATGAGCAGTTCTTC
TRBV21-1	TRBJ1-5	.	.	CASSNTLRPRDQPQHF	TGTGCCAGCAGCAACACTCTGAGACCACGGGATCAGCCCCAGCATTTT
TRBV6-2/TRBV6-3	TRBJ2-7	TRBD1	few	CASSFGTGHYEQYF	TGTGCCAGCAGTTTCGGGACAGGCCACTACGAGCAGTACTTC
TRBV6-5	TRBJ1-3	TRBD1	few	CASRDRGTGNTIYF	TGTGCCAGCAGGGACAGGGGGACTGGAAACACCATATATTTT
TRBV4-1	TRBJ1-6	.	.	CASSQATAENSPLHF	TGCGCCAGCAGCCAAGCGACAGCCGAAAATTCACCCCTCCACTTT
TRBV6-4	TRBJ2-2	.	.	CASSVETGTGELFF	TGTGCCAGCAGTGTCGAAACGGGCACCGGGGAGCTGTTTTTT
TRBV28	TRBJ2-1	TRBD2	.	CASENSGGSTNEQFF	TGTGCCAGCGAAAACTCGGGCGGGAGTACCAATGAGCAGTTCTTC
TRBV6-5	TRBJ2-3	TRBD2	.	CASTAGGHTDTQYF	TGTGCCAGTACAGCGGGGGGACACACAGATACGCAGTATTTT
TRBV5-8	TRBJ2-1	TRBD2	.	CASSFSSGTSSSYNEQFF	TGTGCCAGCAGCTTCTCTAGCGGGACCTCCAGCTCCTACAATGAGCAGTTCTTC
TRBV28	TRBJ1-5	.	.	CASSLNRFNQPQHF	TGTGCCAGCAGTTTGAACAGGTTCAATCAGCCCCAGCATTTT
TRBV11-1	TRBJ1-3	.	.	CASSAVGNTIYF	TGTGCCAGCAGCGCGGTGGGAAACACCATATATTTT
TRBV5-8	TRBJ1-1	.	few	CASSPKSTEAFF	TGTGCCAGCAGCCCCAAGAGCACTGAAGCTTTCTTT
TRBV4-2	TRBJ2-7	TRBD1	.	CASSATGAKYEQYF	TGTGCCAGCAGCGCTACAGGGGCAAAGTACGAGCAGTACTTC
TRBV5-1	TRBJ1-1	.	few	CASSFAGADTEAFF	TGCGCCAGCAGTTTCGCGGGGGCTGACACTGAAGCTTTCTTT
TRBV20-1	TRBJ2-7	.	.	CSASNTGPSYEQYF	TGCAGTGCTAGTAACACAGGACCCTCCTACGAGCAGTACTTC
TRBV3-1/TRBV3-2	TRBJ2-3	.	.	CASSQAGTDTQYF	TGTGCCAGCAGCCAAGCCGGCACAGATACGCAGTATTTT
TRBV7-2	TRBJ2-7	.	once	CASSQGLDPTYEQYF	TGTGCCAGCAGCCAGGGACTCGACCCGACCTACGAGCAGTACTTC
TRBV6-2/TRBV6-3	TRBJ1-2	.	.	CASSYSSSGGYTF	TGTGCCAGCAGTTACTCTTCCTCGGGTGGCTACACCTTC
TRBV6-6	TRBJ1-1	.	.	CASSPQGTGNTEAFF	TGTGCCAGCAGTCCGCAGGGGACGGGGAACACTGAAGCTTTCTTT
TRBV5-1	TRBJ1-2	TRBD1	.	CASSLATQGADQYGYTF	TGCGCCAGCAGCTTGGCGACACAGGGGGCCGATCAATATGGCTACACCTTC
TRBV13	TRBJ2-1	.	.	CASSQDTDNEQFF	TGTGCCAGCAGCCAGGACACCGACAATGAGCAGTTCTTC
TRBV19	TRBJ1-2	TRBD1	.	CASSIWAGGIYGYTF	TGTGCCAGTAGTATATGGGCAGGGGGTATCTATGGCTACACCTTC
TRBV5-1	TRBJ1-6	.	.	CASSLTGLYSPLHF	TGCGCCAGCAGCTTGACAGGTCTTTATTCACCCCTCCACTTT
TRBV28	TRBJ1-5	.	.	CASSFGNPMGNQPQHF	TGTGCCAGCAGTTTCGGTAATCCTATGGGCAATCAGCCCCAGCATTTT
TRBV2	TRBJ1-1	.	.	CASSEIRGYTEAFF	TGTGCCAGCAGCGAAATTCGCGGGTATACTGAAGCTTTCTTT
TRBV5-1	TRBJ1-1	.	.	CASSPGSGFTEAFF	TGCGCCAGCAGCCCGGGTTCGGGGTTCACTGAAGCTTTCTTT
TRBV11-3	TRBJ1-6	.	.	CASSLVLRFATPNSPLHF	TGTGCCAGCAGCTTAGTACTCCGATTTGCGACACCTAATTCACCCCTCCACTTT